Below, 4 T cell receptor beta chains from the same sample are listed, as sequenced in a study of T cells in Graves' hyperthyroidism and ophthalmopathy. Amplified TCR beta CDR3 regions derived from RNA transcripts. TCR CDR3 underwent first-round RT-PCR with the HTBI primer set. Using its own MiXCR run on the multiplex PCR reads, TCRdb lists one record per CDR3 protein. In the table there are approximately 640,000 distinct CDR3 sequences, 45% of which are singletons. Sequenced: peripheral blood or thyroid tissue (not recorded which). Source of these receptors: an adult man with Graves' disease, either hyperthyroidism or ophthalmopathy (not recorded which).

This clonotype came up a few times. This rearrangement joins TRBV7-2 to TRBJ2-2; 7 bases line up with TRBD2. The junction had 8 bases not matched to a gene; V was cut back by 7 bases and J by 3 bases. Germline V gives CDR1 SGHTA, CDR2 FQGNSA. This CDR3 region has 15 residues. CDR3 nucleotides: TGTGCCAGCACCGGTCCTAGCGGCTACACCGGGGAGCTGTTTTTT. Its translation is CASTGPSGYTGELFF.

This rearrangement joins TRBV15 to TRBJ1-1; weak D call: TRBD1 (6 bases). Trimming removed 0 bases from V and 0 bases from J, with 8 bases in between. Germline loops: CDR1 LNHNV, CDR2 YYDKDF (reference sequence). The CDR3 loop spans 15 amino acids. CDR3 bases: TGTGCCACCAGCAGAGACACAGGGATGAACACTGAAGCTTTCTTT. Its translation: CATSRDTGMNTEAFF.

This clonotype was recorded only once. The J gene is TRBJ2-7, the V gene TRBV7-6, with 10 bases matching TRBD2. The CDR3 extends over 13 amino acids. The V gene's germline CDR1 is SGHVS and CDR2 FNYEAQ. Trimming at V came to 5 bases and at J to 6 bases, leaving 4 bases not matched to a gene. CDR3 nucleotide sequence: TGTGCCAGCAGCCTACTAGCGGGGATCGAGCAGTACTTC. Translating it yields CASSLLAGIEQYF.

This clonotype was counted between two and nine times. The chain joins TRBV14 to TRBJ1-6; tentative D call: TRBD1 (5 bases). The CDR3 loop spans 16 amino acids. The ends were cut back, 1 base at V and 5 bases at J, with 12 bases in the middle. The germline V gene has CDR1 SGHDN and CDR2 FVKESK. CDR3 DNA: TGTGCCAGCAGCCAAGTAGGTCGGGGGGATAATTCACCCCTCCACTTT. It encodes CASSQVGRGDNSPLHF. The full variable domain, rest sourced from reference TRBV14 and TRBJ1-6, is EAGVTQFPSHSVIEKGQTVTLRCDPISGHDNLYWYRRVMGKEIKFLLHFVKESKQDESGMPNNRFLAERTGGTYSTLKVQPAELEDSGVYFCASSQVGRGDNSPLHFGNGTRLTVT.